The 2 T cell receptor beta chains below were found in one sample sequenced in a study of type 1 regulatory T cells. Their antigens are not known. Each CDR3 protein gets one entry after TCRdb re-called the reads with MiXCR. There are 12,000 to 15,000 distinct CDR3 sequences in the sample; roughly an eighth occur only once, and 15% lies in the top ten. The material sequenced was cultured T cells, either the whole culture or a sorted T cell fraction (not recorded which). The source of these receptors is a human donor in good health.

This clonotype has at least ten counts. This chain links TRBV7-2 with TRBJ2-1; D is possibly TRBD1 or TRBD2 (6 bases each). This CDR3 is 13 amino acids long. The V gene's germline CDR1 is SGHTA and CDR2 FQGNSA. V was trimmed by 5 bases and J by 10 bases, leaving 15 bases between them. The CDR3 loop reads CASSGGQGREQFF. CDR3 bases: TGTGCCAGCAGCGGGGGGCAGGGGAGGGAGCAGTTCTTC.

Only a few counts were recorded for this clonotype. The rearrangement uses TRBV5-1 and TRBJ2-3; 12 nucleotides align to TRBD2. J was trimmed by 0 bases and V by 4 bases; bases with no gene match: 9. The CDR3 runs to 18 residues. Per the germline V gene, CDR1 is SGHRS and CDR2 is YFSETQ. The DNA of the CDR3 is TGCGCCAGCAGCCGACCCGGACTAGCGGGATTTAGCACAGATACGCAGTATTTT. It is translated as CASSRPGLAGFSTDTQYF.